A selection of T cell receptor beta chains follows, all from one sample in a study of blood T cells in healthy people across ages. TCRdb reprocessed the 5' RACE reads with MiXCR, giving one entry per CDR3 protein. Of about 1,800,000 distinct CDR3 sequences in the sample, 28% are singletons; the top ten hold roughly 8%. Sequences were obtained from blood. Receptors were obtained from a woman in her 30s in good health. CDR3s include the opening cysteine and the closing phenylalanine or tryptophan.

J gene,V gene,CDR3 protein
TRBJ1-1,TRBV7-9,CASSPLQWGTEAFF
TRBJ1-2,TRBV20-1,CSARGAVGYGYTF
TRBJ1-2,TRBV14,CASSQDGTGYLGYTF
TRBJ1-2,TRBV7-2,CASSPQAGGDYGYTF
TRBJ1-1,TRBV6-1,CASRKWFF
TRBJ1-2,TRBV27,CASSLKRVNYGYTF
TRBJ2-7,TRBV6-6,CASSYSMTENSYEQYF
TRBJ2-5,TRBV20-1,CSARGGGEEQYF
TRBJ2-4,TRBV12-3/TRBV12-4,CASNQGAAKNIQYF
TRBJ2-7,TRBV29-1,CSVRGATNEQYF
TRBJ2-1,TRBV3-1,CASSVRLAGGDEQFF
TRBJ2-5,TRBV12-3/TRBV12-4,CASSSTGVEETQYF
TRBJ2-5,TRBV5-1,CASSLETGGIKYF
TRBJ2-3,TRBV7-9,CASRETSGALTDTQYF
TRBJ1-4,TRBV11-2,CASSLEMGGEKLFF